The 30 T cell receptor beta chains in this list originate from one sample, sequenced in a study of blood T cells in healthy people across ages. A second about 7 to 12 cycle PCR used barcoded and J-beta primers. TCRdb recomputed calls from the 5' RACE reads with MiXCR, one row per CDR3 protein. The sample shows 780,000 or so distinct CDR3 sequences, less than 70% of them seen only once. Sequencing input: blood. These TCRs come from a man older than 75 in good health.

The chain has TRBV3-1 and TRBJ1-2; TRBD1 aligns across 7 bases. The CDR3 runs 12 residues. V dropped 5 bases and J dropped 7; count of bases not matched to a gene: 4. Germline assignment: CDR1 LGHDT and CDR2 YNNKEL (reference sequence). The CDR3 DNA follows: TGTGCCAGCAGCGACAGGGTTCTTGGCTACACCTTC. Translation: CASSDRVLGYTF.

This clonotype was seen a few times. A much more abundant neighbour one base away suggests this may be a read error. This chain joins TRBV6-1 and TRBJ2-3; TRBD2 aligns across 8 bases. CDR3 length: 14 amino acids. CDR1 and CDR2 from the germline V gene are MNHNS and SASEGT. Losses at the gene ends were 2 bases for V and 14 bases for J; bases not matched to a gene: 12. DNA of the CDR3: TGTGCCAGCAGTGAACCAGCGGGAGACAGAGACGCGTATTTT. Amino acids: CASSEPAGDRDAYF.

The J gene is TRBJ2-1, the V gene TRBV20-1; 10 nucleotides agree with TRBD2. The CDR3 is 16 amino acids. Germline CDR1 and CDR2: DFQATT and SNEGSKA (reference sequence). Germline trimming cut 1 base from V and 4 bases from J; bases unmatched to any gene: 7. The CDR3 sequence is CSARARTSGLYNEQFF. The CDR3 nucleotides are TGCAGTGCTAGAGCCCGGACTAGCGGACTATACAATGAGCAGTTCTTC.

The chain links TRBV18 to TRBJ2-5, with D perhaps being TRBD1 or TRBD2 (6 bases each). The CDR3 runs 13 residues. The V end lost 3 bases, the J end lost 11 bases, and 16 bases lay between the germline ends. Germline CDR1 and CDR2: KGHSH and LQKENI. The CDR3 loop reads CASSPQRGEEQYF. The CDR3 DNA follows: TGTGCCAGCTCACCGCAGAGGGGGGAGGAGCAGTACTTC.

Only a few counts were recorded for this clonotype. This chain joins TRBV29-1 and TRBJ2-3, with 10 bases identical to TRBD2. CDR1 and CDR2 (germline): SQVTM, ANQGSEA. V shed 6 bases and J 2 bases; nucleotides not matched to a gene: 8. The CDR3 extends over 15 amino acids. The CDR3, as DNA: TGCAGCGTAACTGTAGCGGGAGGACCCACAGATACGCAGTATTTT. Amino acid sequence: CSVTVAGGPTDTQYF.

In its sample, this clonotype was seen a few times. The V and J genes are TRBV20-1 and TRBJ2-5; 11 nucleotides line up with TRBD2. The CDR3 runs 14 residues. J was trimmed by 2 bases and V by 4 bases; bases with no gene match: 3. Germline CDR1 DFQATT, CDR2 SNEGSKA (reference sequence). CDR3 sequence reads: CSAKLAGAQETQYF. The DNA for the CDR3 is TGCAGTGCTAAACTAGCGGGGGCTCAAGAGACCCAGTACTTC.

This chain links TRBV29-1 with TRBJ2-1; TRBD2 matches 11 bases. The germline gives CDR1 SQVTM, CDR2 ANQGSEA. The V and J ends lost 5 bases and 7 bases, in that order; junction bases with no gene match: 7. CDR3 length equals 14 residues. This chain's CDR3 is CSVKTSGNRNEQFF. The CDR3 region has the DNA TGCAGCGTTAAGACTAGCGGGAACAGAAATGAGCAGTTCTTC.

This sequence joins TRBV4-1 and TRBJ1-2, with 10 bases fitting TRBD1. V dropped 0 bases and J dropped 0; count of bases not matched to a gene: 7. Germline V gene lookup returns CDR1 MGHRA and CDR2 YSYEKL. The CDR3 extends over 18 amino acids. Written as DNA, the CDR3 is TGCGCCAGCAGCCAAGAGCCGGGACAGGGGACAGCTAACTATGGCTACACCTTC. As protein: CASSQEPGQGTANYGYTF.

CDR3 DNA: TGTGCCACCCAGGGGGTTGATAGTTACGAGCAGTACTTC. Translated: CATQGVDSYEQYF. The chain couples TRBV5-6 to TRBJ2-7; 7 bases agree with TRBD1. CDR3 size: 13 residues. J gave up 4 bases and V 9 bases, and 10 bases lay outside the gene matches. Looked up from germline, CDR1 is SGHDT and CDR2 is YYEEEE.

The chain couples TRBV5-1 to TRBJ2-7; TRBD2 aligns across 8 bases. Germline CDR1 SGHRS, CDR2 YFSETQ. V was pared by 0 bases and J by 0 bases, with 8 bases of the junction left unmatched. The CDR3 is made up of 17 amino acids. The CDR3 nucleotides read TGCGCCAGCAGCTTGGGAGGTGGCGGGAGGAGCTCCTACGAGCAGTACTTC. Its protein is CASSLGGGGRSSYEQYF.

The chain joins TRBV20-1 to TRBJ2-5, with 10 bases aligning to TRBD1. The CDR3 consists of 12 residues. After removal of 0 bases from V and 13 bases from J, the junction contained 5 bases not matched to a gene. The germline gives CDR1 DFQATT, CDR2 SNEGSKA (reference sequence). This CDR3 reads CSARDPGQGTYF. The DNA of the CDR3 is TGCAGTGCTAGAGATCCGGGACAGGGGACGTACTTC.

The J gene is TRBJ2-3, the V gene TRBV28; 12 bases line up with TRBD2. Germline V gene lookup returns CDR1 MDHEN and CDR2 SYDVKM. Unmatched junction bases numbered 13, after V lost 8 bases and J lost 7 bases. The CDR3 runs to 16 residues. The CDR3 is CASRPERTSGINTQYF. CDR3 DNA sequence: TGTGCCAGCCGCCCGGAACGGACTAGCGGGATTAATACGCAGTATTTT.

The genes are TRBV28 and TRBJ2-1; no clear D. Trimming stripped 1 base from V and 5 bases from J, with 12 bases between. This CDR3 contains 15 residues. Germline V lookup: CDR1 MDHEN, CDR2 SYDVKM. The CDR3 DNA is TGTGCCAGCAGTTTATTCCGGTTGACAAACAATGAGCAGTTCTTC. This codes for CASSLFRLTNNEQFF. The complete variable domain, with remaining parts taken from reference TRBV28 and TRBJ2-1, reads DVKVTQSSRYLVKRTGEKVFLECVQDMDHENMFWYRQDPGLGLRLIYFSYDVKMKEKGDIPEGYSVSREKKERFSLILESASTNQTSMYLCASSLFRLTNNEQFFGPGTRLTVL.

The genes are TRBV4-2 and TRBJ1-5; D is ambiguous. Germline lookup yields CDR1 LGHNA and CDR2 YNFKEQ. The CDR3 totals 18 residues. The V and J ends lost 0 bases and 9 bases respectively, with 24 bases between them. This CDR3 is CASSQDAPIGDSNWPQHF. DNA for the CDR3: TGTGCCAGCAGCCAAGATGCCCCGATCGGGGATAGCAATTGGCCCCAGCATTTT.

This sequence joins TRBV12-3 or TRBV12-4 and TRBJ1-5; 9 positions match TRBD1. CDR3 length: 15 amino acids. Unmatched junction bases numbered 5, after V lost 5 bases and J lost 3 bases. DNA of the CDR3: TGTGCCAGCAGTCGGACAGGGGCCTTCAATCAGCCCCAGCATTTT. Its translation is CASSRTGAFNQPQHF.

The chain has TRBV6-6 and TRBJ2-3; D unresolved. Germline CDR1 MNHNY, CDR2 SVGAGI (reference sequence). This CDR3 comprises 14 residues. Trimming took off 6 bases at V and 4 bases at J, with 14 bases between the two ends. CDR3 DNA: TGTGCCAGCAGACAACCGATTCGCCCAGATACGCAGTATTTT. Translated: CASRQPIRPDTQYF.

Written as DNA, the CDR3 is TGTGCCAGCAACACCGGGACAGCCTCCTACGAGCAGTACTTC. Protein product: CASNTGTASYEQYF. The chain employs TRBV2 and TRBJ2-7; TRBD1 agrees at 7 bases. The V gene's germline CDR1 is SNHLY and CDR2 FYNNEI. The CDR3 has 14 amino acids. Trimming removed 7 bases from V and 0 bases from J; junction bases left unmatched: 6.

V is TRBV6-1 and J is TRBJ2-7; weak D call: TRBD1 (6 bases). V shed 4 bases and J shed 8 bases, with 18 bases lying between them. Looked up from germline, CDR1 is MNHNS and CDR2 is SASEGT. This CDR3 is 14 amino acids long. CDR3 sequence reads: CASSVLPPRDKQYF. The CDR3 region has the DNA TGTGCCAGCAGTGTTTTACCTCCCAGGGACAAGCAGTACTTC.

This clonotype turned up a few times. CDR3 nucleotide sequence: TGTGCCATACAAGGGGGGGAGACCCAGTACTTC. Its protein product is CAIQGGETQYF. The rearrangement links TRBV10-3 to TRBJ2-5; the D gene could be TRBD1 or TRBD2 (6 bases each). This CDR3 has 11 amino acids. In germline, CDR1 is ENHRY, CDR2 SYGVKD. V lost 9 bases, J lost 5 bases, and 10 bases lay in between.

This clonotype was seen a single time. The chain carries TRBV20-1 and TRBJ2-1; D possibly corresponds to TRBD2 (5 bases). Trimming removed 0 bases at V and 0 bases at J, with 9 bases between. Germline-derived CDR1 and CDR2 are DFQATT and SNEGSKA (reference sequence). This CDR3 region has 15 residues. The CDR3 DNA reads as TGCAGTGCTAGAGAGCCGGGGAGCTCCTACAATGAGCAGTTCTTC. Protein product: CSAREPGSSYNEQFF.

J is TRBJ1-2 and V is TRBV7-8, with D unresolved. Trimming took 3 bases from V and 0 from J, leaving 17 bases between them. CDR3 length equals 17 residues. Germline V gives CDR1 SGHVS, CDR2 FQNEAQ. CDR3 bases: TGTGCCAGCAGCTTCTATCCAGAGGTATCACCTAACTATGGCTACACCTTC. Encoded protein: CASSFYPEVSPNYGYTF.

CDR3 protein: CSVTGLQETQYF. The CDR3 bases are TGCAGCGTCACGGGACTCCAAGAGACCCAGTACTTC. This chain joins TRBV29-1 and TRBJ2-5; D might be TRBD2 (6 bases). The CDR3 runs to 12 residues. The germline CDR1 and CDR2 sequences are SQVTM and ANQGSEA. Between the trimmed V and J ends, which lost 6 bases and 1 base, there was a span of 9 bases.

The rearrangement joins TRBV4-2 to TRBJ2-1, with a weak D call TRBD1 (6 bases). V gave up 2 bases and J gave up 2 bases, with 10 bases separating them. This CDR3 contains 15 residues. Germline loops: CDR1 LGHNA, CDR2 YNFKEQ. The CDR3 sequence is CASSQTGQPYNEQFF. CDR3 sequence (DNA): TGTGCCAGCAGCCAAACCGGACAGCCCTACAATGAGCAGTTCTTC.

This clonotype was observed once. This rearrangement joins TRBV10-3 to TRBJ2-6; the D call may be TRBD1 or TRBD2 (7 bases each). CDR1 is ENHRY, CDR2 SYGVKD, per germline. The CDR3 has 18 amino acids. V lost 0 bases and J 0 bases, leaving 12 bases between the germline ends. This CDR3 is CAISESTGRGSGANVLTF. DNA for the CDR3: TGTGCCATCAGTGAGTCGACAGGGAGGGGCTCTGGGGCCAACGTCCTGACTTTC.

The chain couples TRBV2 to TRBJ2-5, with unresolved D. The CDR3 has 13 residues. V shed 4 bases and J shed 4 bases, with 10 bases lying between them. Germline CDR1 reads SNHLY; CDR2 reads FYNNEI. The CDR3 sequence: CASSGLWAETQYF. The CDR3, as DNA: TGTGCCAGCAGTGGGTTGTGGGCAGAGACCCAGTACTTC.

CDR3 residues: CASSAPGAETQYF. The CDR3 DNA reads as TGTGCCAGCAGTGCCCCGGGAGCAGAGACCCAGTACTTC. The gene calls are TRBV6-6 and TRBJ2-5; a possible D gene is TRBD2 (6 bases). CDR1 is MNHNY, CDR2 SVGAGI, per germline (reference sequence). Trimming shortened V by 5 bases and J by 4 bases, and 11 bases separated the two germline ends. The length of the CDR3 is 13 residues.

This clonotype appeared a few times. The V gene is TRBV7-2, the J gene TRBJ1-5; D uncertain. Germline V gene sequence: CDR1 SGHTA, CDR2 FQGNSA. Trimming stripped 1 base from V and 0 bases from J, with 7 bases between. This CDR3 is built from 15 residues. CDR3: CASSLVENSNQPQHF. As DNA, the CDR3 is TGTGCCAGCAGCTTAGTGGAGAATAGCAATCAGCCCCAGCATTTT.

The genes are TRBV2 and TRBJ1-1; TRBD1 matches at 7 bases. In germline, CDR1 is SNHLY, CDR2 FYNNEI. J gave up 4 bases and V 5 bases, and 7 bases lay outside the gene matches. This CDR3 spans 14 amino acids. CDR3 loop: CASSYRQGGTEAFF. The DNA of the CDR3 is TGTGCCAGCAGTTATAGACAGGGCGGCACTGAAGCTTTCTTT.

The chain joins TRBV7-2 to TRBJ2-1, with 10 bases fitting TRBD2. The CDR3 is 15 amino acids. Losses at the gene ends were 6 bases for V and 8 bases for J; bases not matched to a gene: 10. CDR1 and CDR2 from the germline V gene are SGHTA and FQGNSA. CDR3: CASRPAGGGFDEQFF. The CDR3 nucleotides are TGTGCCAGCAGGCCAGCGGGAGGGGGGTTTGATGAGCAGTTCTTC.

This chain uses TRBV28 with TRBJ1-2; TRBD1 matches at 10 bases. The CDR3 consists of 14 residues. Germline-derived CDR1 and CDR2 are MDHEN and SYDVKM. Unmatched junction bases numbered 6, after V lost 5 bases and J lost 6 bases. CDR3: CASSPVGQGHGYTF. The CDR3 region has the DNA TGTGCCAGCAGTCCGGTGGGACAGGGGCATGGCTACACCTTC.